These 3 T cell receptor beta chains were all obtained from the same sample, sequenced in a study of human T cells and chemical hapten exposure. Described time point: pre-sensitization, week 0. Specified treatment: therapeutic diphenylcyclopropenone sensitization with weekly scalp DPC. TCRdb reanalysed the RACE reads using MiXCR and keeps one entry per CDR3 protein. The repertoire holds fewer than 140,000 distinct CDR3 sequences, with roughly an eighth as singletons. The source material was whole blood, sampled in connection with sensitization to the hapten diphenylcyclopropenone (DPC). The receptors originated from a woman between 45 and 60 years old with alopecia areata. Some clones in this sample may be carry-over from other donors' samples.

The chain combines TRBV28 with TRBJ1-2, with D hard to call. Deletions cut 5 bases from V and 6 bases from J, with 10 bases between. Germline V gene data show CDR1 as MDHEN and CDR2 as SYDVKM. This CDR3 region has 12 residues. CDR3 residues: CASSPPHHGYTF. The CDR3 DNA reads TGTGCCAGCAGTCCCCCGCACCATGGCTACACCTTC.

This clonotype came up a few times. This chain joins TRBV6-5 and TRBJ1-1; no clear D gene. In germline, CDR1 is MNHEY, CDR2 SVGAGI. The CDR3 extends over 14 amino acids. The V and J ends lost 2 bases and 2 bases respectively, with 9 bases between them. CDR3 DNA: TGTGCCAGCAGTTACCAAGTGGTTAACACTGAAGCTTTCTTT. As protein: CASSYQVVNTEAFF.

The sample holds a few counts of this clonotype. The chain carries TRBV6-6 and TRBJ2-1, with 7 positions matching TRBD2. Losses at the gene ends were 8 bases for V and 3 bases for J; bases not matched to a gene: 7. CDR3 length: 14 residues. The germline V gene encodes CDR1 MNHNY and CDR2 SVGAGI (reference sequence). CDR3 DNA: TGTGCCAGCGATCGGGGAGGGGTCTACAATGAGCAGTTCTTC. Translated, it gives CASDRGGVYNEQFF.